This TCR beta chain emerged from a study of CD8 T cells in ankylosing spondylitis. This clonotype was picked up many times. As yet, its antigen is unknown. Points from the study as a whole: Significant enrichment of disease-linked clones was reported in matched ankylosing spondylitis synovial fluid. Disease-linked clones bore a CD8+ phenotype and were relatively rare in peripheral blood. Among TCR beta sequences, a motif of eight or nine highly homologous variants appeared characteristic of ankylosing spondylitis blood.

TCRdb reprocessed the 5' RACE reads via MiXCR and lists one record per CDR3 protein. Of more than 650,000 distinct CDR3 sequences listed, 12% are singletons. Looked up from germline, CDR1 is KGHSH and CDR2 is LQKENI. The CDR3 contains 16 residues. V dropped 0 bases and J dropped 5; count of bases not matched to a gene: 4. The receptor was derived from a male donor with ankylosing spondylitis. V usage is TRBV18 and J usage is TRBJ2-5; 12 nucleotides line up with TRBD2. Sequencing was performed on blood, either unsorted or a sorted T cell fraction (not recorded which). The CDR3 nucleotides are TGTGCCAGCTCACCACCGTTCGGGACTAGCGGGGAGACCCAGTACTTC. This sequence encodes CASSPPFGTSGETQYF.